The rows below give T cell receptor beta chains drawn from one sample of a study of blood T cell repertoires in COVID-19. Repertoires were generated with immunoSEQ multiplex PCR, while TCRdb's copy carries only in-frame clones and drops some. The repertoire consists of 450,000 to 500,000 clones, with about nine tenths occurring once and the leading ten covering 0.65% to 0.9%. Sequenced sample: PBMCs or T cells enriched from blood (not recorded which). These receptors were obtained from a woman between 18 and 30 years old who had recovered from COVID-19. CDR3s include the opening cysteine and the closing phenylalanine or tryptophan. A D gene is named only where the DNA matches it firmly. Clone size is given for some rows only: seen once, a few or many times, or a class if the clone is expanded.

>TRBJ2-4|-|TRBV21-1|-|14
TGTGCCAGCAGCAAGGTTCACAGGTTAAACATTCAGTACTTC
CASSKVHRLNIQYF
>TRBJ2-7|few|TRBV3-1/TRBV3-2|-|14
TGTGCCAGCAGCCAGACAAGAAGCTCCTACGAGCAGTACTTC
CASSQTRSSYEQYF
>TRBJ2-3|-|TRBV20-1|-|14
TGCAGTGCTAGTCCAGCTACAGGGACAGATACGCAGTATTTT
CSASPATGTDTQYF
>TRBJ1-2|-|TRBV4-2|TRBD1|14
TGTGCCAGCAGCCCTCGTACAGGGGGCGATGGCTACACCTTC
CASSPRTGGDGYTF
>TRBJ2-3|-|TRBV24-1|TRBD2|17
TGTGCCACCAGTGATAGACTTCCGGGACTAGCGACAGATACGCAGTATTTT
CATSDRLPGLATDTQYF
>TRBJ1-2|-|TRBV6-5|-|12
TGTGCCAGCAGCCGGGAGGTTGGTGGCTACACCTTC
CASSREVGGYTF
>TRBJ1-2|-|TRBV6-5|-|12
TGTGCCAGCAGCCAGGGGTTGGCTGGCTACACCTTC
CASSQGLAGYTF
>TRBJ1-2|-|TRBV24-1|-|15
TGTGCCACCAGTGATGGGCCCAATTTAGACTATGGCTACACCTTC
CATSDGPNLDYGYTF
>TRBJ2-7|-|TRBV30|TRBD2|16
TGTGCCTGGAGTGTATGGCGGGGGGGCAGTCGAAACGAGCAGTACTTC
CAWSVWRGGSRNEQYF
>TRBJ1-1|-|TRBV11-2|-|15
TGTGCCAGCAGCTTAGCACAGGGCCCGAACACTGAAGCTTTCTTT
CASSLAQGPNTEAFF
>TRBJ2-3|-|TRBV24-1|TRBD1|15
TGTGCCACCAGTGACACTCGGACAGGGACGCCTACGCAGTATTTT
CATSDTRTGTPTQYF
>TRBJ1-5|-|TRBV19|-|15
TGTGCCAGCTCTGGGGCGGGGGACCCCAATCAGCCCCAGCATTTT
CASSGAGDPNQPQHF
>TRBJ2-6|-|TRBV7-3|-|17
TGTGCCAGCAGCTTAACCCCGGAGGGGGCCGGGGCCAACGTCCTGACTTTC
CASSLTPEGAGANVLTF
>TRBJ2-5|once|TRBV3-1/TRBV3-2|-|13
TGTGCCAGCCTCGAAGGGGCCGGGGAGACCCAGTACTTC
CASLEGAGETQYF
>TRBJ2-7|-|TRBV7-8|-|11
TGTGCCAGCAGCTTGGGTGGCGGGCAGTACTTC
CASSLGGGQYF
>TRBJ1-2|-|TRBV6-1|-|15
TGTGCCAGCAGTGAATATACAGGGCTAGGCTATGGCTACACCTTC
CASSEYTGLGYGYTF
>TRBJ1-2|-|TRBV5-4|TRBD1|14
TGTGCCAGCAGTCCGGGACAGGGACCCTATGGCTACACCTTC
CASSPGQGPYGYTF
>TRBJ2-5|-|TRBV6-5|-|12
TGTGCCAGCAGTTACTCGAGAGAGACCCAGTACTTC
CASSYSRETQYF
>TRBJ2-2|-|TRBV5-1|-|15
TGCGCCAGCAGCCACCGGACAGAGAACACCGGGGAGCTGTTTTTT
CASSHRTENTGELFF
>TRBJ1-1|-|TRBV5-1|-|16
TGCGCCAGCAGCTTGGCCGGGGGGCTCCCGAACACTGAAGCTTTCTTT
CASSLAGGLPNTEAFF
>TRBJ2-1|-|TRBV5-4|TRBD2|14
TGTGCCAGCAGCTCGATCGGGACTATCAATGAGCAGTTCTTC
CASSSIGTINEQFF
>TRBJ2-1|-|TRBV7-9|TRBD1|15
TGTGCCAGCAGCTTGGGACAGGGAAAGGTAAATGAGCAGTTCTTC
CASSLGQGKVNEQFF
>TRBJ1-2|-|TRBV4-1|-|14
TGCGCCAGCAGCCGCATCATCGGAGTAGGTGGCTACACCTTC
CASSRIIGVGGYTF
>TRBJ2-7|-|TRBV5-1|TRBD2|15
TGCGCCAGCAGCACGGAGGTCCTAGCGGGGGATAAGCAGTACTTC
CASSTEVLAGDKQYF
>TRBJ2-7|once|TRBV4-1|TRBD1|17
TGCGCCAGCAGCCAACTATCGACAGGGGGCCAATCCTACGAGCAGTACTTC
CASSQLSTGGQSYEQYF
>TRBJ2-5|once|TRBV2|TRBD1|14
TGTGCCAGCACTGAACAGGGGCTCCAAGAGACCCAGTACTTC
CASTEQGLQETQYF
>TRBJ2-7|once|TRBV28|-|16
TGTGCCAGCAGTACACACCAGGGAGGGGGCTCCTACGAGCAGTACTTC
CASSTHQGGGSYEQYF
>TRBJ2-3|-|TRBV19|-|17
TGTGCCAGTAGTACGGCTCGGGCGGGGAGCTACTACGGTACGCAGTATTTT
CASSTARAGSYYGTQYF
>TRBJ1-2|-|TRBV11-2|-|15
TGTGCCAGCAGCTTAGATAGTCGTGGTCGGGGTGGCTACACCTTC
CASSLDSRGRGGYTF
>TRBJ1-4|-|TRBV19|TRBD1|17
TGTGCCAGTAGCCTCAAGACCGCGGACAGGGAAAATGAAAAACTGTTTTTT
CASSLKTADRENEKLFF
>TRBJ1-1|-|TRBV9|-|12
TGTGCCAGCAGCTCCTTGCAGGGTGAAGCTTTCTTT
CASSSLQGEAFF
>TRBJ1-1|-|TRBV10-2|-|12
TGCGCCAGCAGTGTAGATGAGACAGAAGCTTTCTTT
CASSVDETEAFF
>TRBJ2-1|-|TRBV3-1/TRBV3-2|-|13
TGTGCCAGCAGCCACCCCGGTAGCGGACAGCAGTTCTTC
CASSHPGSGQQFF
>TRBJ1-1|-|TRBV12-5|-|12
TGTGCTAGTGGTTTAGAGGGCCTCGAAGCTTTCTTT
CASGLEGLEAFF
>TRBJ1-1|-|TRBV29-1|-|14
TGCAGCGTTACCTACAGCCCTAAGAACACTGAAGCTTTCTTT
CSVTYSPKNTEAFF
>TRBJ1-2|-|TRBV30|-|11
TGTGCCTGGAGTCCAGGGGAAGGCTACACCTTC
CAWSPGEGYTF
>TRBJ2-2|-|TRBV6-5|TRBD1|15
TGTGCCAGCAGTCCAGGAACAGGGGAGACCGGGGAGCTGTTTTTT
CASSPGTGETGELFF
>TRBJ1-1|-|TRBV5-4|-|16
TGTGCCAGCAGCTTGGTAGGGGCAGGGGAAGGCGCTGAAGCTTTCTTT
CASSLVGAGEGAEAFF
>TRBJ1-1|-|TRBV5-5|-|14
TGTGCCAGCAGCTTCTCATGGGAGTCGGATGAAGCTTTCTTT
CASSFSWESDEAFF
>TRBJ1-6|-|TRBV2|TRBD1|14
TGTGCCAGCAGTCGCCAGGGGGCGGATTCACCCCTCCACTTT
CASSRQGADSPLHF